The 4 T cell receptor beta chains below come from one sample, sequenced in a study of Ad26.COV2.S vaccination and SARS-CoV-2 variants. Method: immunoSEQ multiplex PCR; TCRdb's copy keeps in-frame clones and lacks some. In the table there are roughly 700,000 clones, 89% of which are singletons. Treatment given: over 15 received Ad26.COV2.S at low or high dose, single or two shots; roughly five received placebo; per-sample allocation not given. Sampling took place 63 days after the first vaccine or placebo injection. The sample in question was peripheral blood, obtained in a trial of Ad26.COV2.S vaccine versus placebo. These receptors were taken from a person between 18 and 60 years old who received the Ad26.COV2.S COVID-19 vaccine or a placebo.

This chain joins TRBV2 and TRBJ2-1; D is possibly TRBD2 (6 bases). The CDR3 sequence is 15 residues long. Germline V lookup: CDR1 SNHLY, CDR2 FYNNEI. Trimming shortened V by 7 bases and J by 2 bases, and 15 bases separated the two germline ends. The CDR3 DNA is TGTGCCAGCATCCGGGACTCGGAACCCTACAATGAGCAGTTCTTC. Translated, it gives CASIRDSEPYNEQFF.

The chain links TRBV7-9 to TRBJ1-5; possible D gene TRBD1, 6 bases. Deletions cut 4 bases from V and 5 bases from J, with 15 bases between. The CDR3 consists of 15 residues. Per the germline V gene, CDR1 is SEHNR and CDR2 is FQNEAQ (reference sequence). CDR3 protein: CASSSRGGPDQPQHF. The CDR3, as DNA: TGTGCCAGCAGCTCTAGGGGGGGGCCAGATCAGCCCCAGCATTTT.

This chain joins TRBV3-1 (or the pseudogene TRBV3-2) and TRBJ2-7, with TRBD1 matching over 7 bases. Germline V gene data show CDR1 as LGHDT and CDR2 as YNNKEL (reference sequence). V gave up 2 bases and J gave up 5 bases; unmatched junction bases: 3. This CDR3 has 13 amino acids. The CDR3 DNA follows: TGTGCCAGCAGCCAATGGGGGACAGACGAGCAGTACTTC. It translates to CASSQWGTDEQYF.

Concerning this clone itself: This sample includes further DNA sequences coding for the same CDR3. This chain uses TRBV2 with TRBJ2-7; the D is unclear. Germline CDR1 reads SNHLY; CDR2 reads FYNNEI. The CDR3 is made up of 13 amino acids. Between the trimmed V and J ends, which lost 6 bases and 0 bases, there was a span of 9 bases. CDR3 nucleotide sequence: TGTGCCAGCAGCCGGACGGTCTCCTACGAGCAGTACTTC. Protein product: CASSRTVSYEQYF.